This TCR beta chain appears in the sequencing data of a study of technical replicates of blood from a handful of donors. Some clones are missing from TCRdb's copy, which holds only in-frame ones; the method was immunoSEQ multiplex PCR. The sample holds 75,000 to 100,000 clones, around 96% seen once. V shed 5 bases and J 0 bases; nucleotides not matched to a gene: 3. Germline V gives CDR1 SGHNT, CDR2 YYREEE (reference sequence). This CDR3 has 14 residues. J is TRBJ2-3 and V is TRBV5-4; 7 bases are a match to TRBD1. The sequence was obtained from a human donor in good health. Sequencing was performed on T cells isolated from PBMCs. The CDR3 nucleotides are TGTGCCAGCAGGGGACAGCTTAGCACAGATACGCAGTATTTT. It translates to CASRGQLSTDTQYF.